A single sample gave rise to the 27 T cell receptor beta chains below, sequenced in a study of cytomegalovirus exposure and HLA in healthy donors. The PCR had 60 Vbeta and 13 Jbeta primers. This table comes from immunoSEQ multiplex PCR, and its TCRdb copy is limited to in-frame clones, with some not included. This table has around 92,000 clones, roughly 80% appearing once. Sequencing was done on a sample of PBMCs. All receptors come from a man in his sixties in good health and CMV-seropositive.

The chain uses TRBV5-4 and TRBJ2-7; 9 bases fit TRBD2. CDR1 is SGHNT and CDR2 is YYREEE in the germline V gene (reference sequence). With V trimmed by 0 bases and J by 5 bases, 9 bases remained unmatched. This CDR3 comprises 16 residues. The CDR3 coding sequence is TGTGCCAGCAGCTTGGGGCTCGGACTAGCGCGCGACGAGCAGTACTTC. It encodes CASSLGLGLARDEQYF.

The CDR3 sequence: CASSFLDGLYEQYF. CDR3 in DNA: TGTGCCAGCAGTTTCCTGGACGGACTCTACGAGCAGTACTTC. The chain couples TRBV6-6 to TRBJ2-7, with D possibly being TRBD2 (5 bases). The CDR3 spans 14 residues. Germline V CDR1 and CDR2: MNHNY, SVGAGI (reference sequence). V was clipped by 4 bases and J by 3 bases, with 13 bases between them.

The chain carries TRBV29-1 and TRBJ2-7, with 10 bases identical to TRBD1. This CDR3 region has 12 residues. Germline lookup yields CDR1 SQVTM and CDR2 ANQGSEA. Trimming took 5 bases from V and 10 from J; bases not matched to a gene: 8. The CDR3 sequence is CSVRWDRGLQYF. The CDR3 coding sequence is TGCAGCGTTCGGTGGGACAGGGGATTACAGTACTTC.

The CDR3 is CASSPKASGSTDTQYF. For the CDR3, the DNA is TGTGCCAGCAGTCCTAAAGCTAGCGGAAGCACAGATACGCAGTATTTT. The chain couples TRBV7-9 to TRBJ2-3; 7 bases are a match to TRBD2. The CDR3 is made up of 16 amino acids. Germline trimming cut 6 bases from V and 0 bases from J; bases unmatched to any gene: 9. Germline-derived CDR1 and CDR2 are SEHNR and FQNEAQ (reference sequence).

The chain has TRBV6-6 and TRBJ1-1, with D possibly being TRBD1 (5 bases). The CDR3 covers 15 residues. Germline V gene lookup returns CDR1 MNHNY and CDR2 SVGAGI (reference sequence). Trimming took 6 bases from V and 0 from J, leaving 14 bases between them. The CDR3 DNA reads as TGTGCCAGCAGACAGGTGGACCTTTTGAACACTGAAGCTTTCTTT. Translating it yields CASRQVDLLNTEAFF.

V and J are TRBV21-1 and TRBJ2-3; the table gives TRBD1 as D, unverified against the DNA. TRBV21-1 is a recognized pseudogene. The CDR3 runs to 16 residues. CDR3 sequence: CASSKSSGASTDTQYF. CDR3 nucleotide sequence: TGTGCCAGCAGCAAATCTTCTGGGGCTAGCACAGATACGCAGTATTTT.

The gene calls are TRBV12-5 and TRBJ1-6; D gene ambiguous. The V end was cut by 1 base, the J end by 5 bases, with 3 bases between. The V gene's germline CDR1 is LGHNT and CDR2 FRNRAP. The CDR3 loop spans 13 amino acids. Here the CDR3 DNA reads TGTGCTAGTGGTTTGGCAAATAATTCACCCCTCCACTTT. Residues: CASGLANNSPLHF.

The chain recombines TRBV5-4 with TRBJ2-2; the D gene is possibly TRBD2 (5 bases). The V gene lost 0 bases and the J gene lost 4 bases, with 10 bases spanning the gap. CDR1 SGHNT and CDR2 YYREEE come from the germline V gene (reference sequence). The CDR3 extends over 15 amino acids. Written as DNA, the CDR3 is TGTGCCAGCAGCTTGGTGGGAGCGGTCACCGGGGAGCTGTTTTTT. Residues: CASSLVGAVTGELFF.

The chain employs TRBV7-9 and TRBJ2-2; 11 nucleotides line up with TRBD2. J lost 3 bases, V lost 5 bases, and 5 bases had no gene match. The CDR3 runs to 16 residues. From germline, CDR1 is SEHNR and CDR2 FQNEAQ (reference sequence). For the CDR3, the DNA is TGTGCCAGCAGCGCGCTAGCGGGGGGCTACACCGGGGAGCTGTTTTTT. Protein sequence: CASSALAGGYTGELFF.

The chain carries TRBV19 and TRBJ2-7; perhaps TRBD2 as D (6 bases). CDR3 length equals 15 residues. Trimming shortened V by 3 bases and J by 0 bases, and 12 bases separated the two germline ends. Per the germline V gene, CDR1 is LNHDA and CDR2 is SQIVND (reference sequence). Written as DNA, the CDR3 is TGTGCCAGTAGTATTGCCCGGGGACTCTCCTACGAGCAGTACTTC. Amino acid sequence: CASSIARGLSYEQYF.

The chain recombines TRBV5-4 with TRBJ1-2; 7 nucleotides line up with TRBD1. The CDR3 contains 14 residues. CDR1 and CDR2 from the germline V gene are SGHNT and YYREEE (reference sequence). J was trimmed by 5 bases and V by 0 bases; bases with no gene match: 4. CDR3 sequence (DNA): TGTGCCAGCAGCTTGGACAGGGGAGTTTATGGCTACACCTTC. It specifies CASSLDRGVYGYTF.

The gene calls are TRBV15 and TRBJ1-5; 9 bases line up with TRBD1. J lost 5 bases, V lost 0 bases, and 5 bases had no gene match. The germline gives CDR1 LNHNV, CDR2 YYDKDF (reference sequence). CDR3 length: 16 amino acids. The CDR3 DNA sequence: TGTGCCACCAGCAGAGATAGGACAGGGGTAGATCAGCCCCAGCATTTT. Its protein is CATSRDRTGVDQPQHF. Variable domain in full (rest from reference TRBV15 and TRBJ1-5): DAMVIQNPRYQVTQFGKPVTLSCSQTLNHNVMYWYQQKSSQAPKLLFHYYDKDFNNEADTPDNFQSRRPNTSFCFLDIRSPGLGDTAMYLCATSRDRTGVDQPQHFGDGTRLSIL.

The table lists this clone with a count of one. V and J are TRBV29-1 and TRBJ2-3, with a possible D match to TRBD2 (5 bases). V was shortened by 6 bases and J by 3 bases, with 13 bases between the two germline ends. There are 13 residues in the CDR3. CDR1 is SQVTM, CDR2 ANQGSEA, per germline. CDR3 loop: CSVGEGATDTQYF. For the CDR3, the DNA is TGCAGCGTGGGAGAGGGCGCGACAGATACGCAGTATTTT.

The chain joins TRBV7-3 to TRBJ2-2, with TRBD1 matching 9 bases. CDR3 size: 14 residues. The junction had 9 bases not matched to a gene; V was cut back by 11 bases and J by 5 bases. Germline loops: CDR1 SGHTA, CDR2 FQGTGA. Here the CDR3 reads CASRRGQGTGELFF. The DNA of the CDR3 is TGTGCCTCCCGCCGGGGACAGGGAACCGGGGAGCTGTTTTTT.

This chain uses TRBV12-5 with TRBJ2-3, with D perhaps TRBD2 (6 bases). With 2 bases removed from V and 12 bases from J, the gap between germline ends came to 9 bases. Looked up from germline, CDR1 is LGHNT and CDR2 is FRNRAP. CDR3 size: 11 residues. This chain's CDR3 is CASGLRGLQYF. CDR3 nucleotides: TGTGCTAGTGGTTTGAGGGGACTCCAGTATTTT.

This chain links TRBV29-1 with TRBJ1-5, with D possibly being TRBD1 (5 bases). The CDR3 sequence is 12 residues long. The V end was cut by 5 bases, the J end by 7 bases, with 12 bases between. CDR1 and CDR2 from the germline V gene are SQVTM and ANQGSEA. The chain's CDR3 is CSVIREGQPQHF. In DNA, the CDR3 is TGCAGCGTTATCAGGGAGGGGCAGCCCCAGCATTTT.

The chain recombines TRBV28 with TRBJ1-1; TRBD1 matches 10 bases. Germline CDR1 is MDHEN and CDR2 is SYDVKM. The CDR3 has 17 amino acids. The ends lost 6 bases at V and 5 bases at J; junction bases unmatched: 15. CDR3 DNA sequence: TGTGCCAGCAGGTGGACAGGGGGAGTTATTAGAAATACTGAAGCTTTCTTT. It translates to CASRWTGGVIRNTEAFF.

This chain's CDR3 is CASSVMGGGGTEAFF. The CDR3 DNA reads as TGTGCCAGCAGCGTAATGGGTGGGGGAGGCACTGAAGCTTTCTTT. The genes are TRBV9 and TRBJ1-1; TRBD1 is a possible D gene (5 bases). Per germline, CDR1 SGDLS and CDR2 YYNGEE. Trimming took off 1 base at V and 4 bases at J, with 14 bases between the two ends. The CDR3 has 15 residues.

The chain employs TRBV6-5 and TRBJ2-7, with 7 bases matching TRBD2. Germline trimming cut 6 bases from V and 3 bases from J; bases unmatched to any gene: 11. The CDR3 length is 15 residues. Per germline, CDR1 MNHEY and CDR2 SVGAGI. The CDR3 nucleotides are TGTGCCAGCAGCCGCTTCCCGGGGGGTGACTACGAGCAGTACTTC. The encoded protein is CASSRFPGGDYEQYF.

The chain has TRBV2 and TRBJ1-1; 9 bases agree with TRBD1. The CDR3 sequence is 18 residues long. The ends lost 4 bases at V and 0 bases at J; junction bases unmatched: 12. CDR1 SNHLY and CDR2 FYNNEI come from the germline V gene. The CDR3 DNA sequence: TGTGCCAGCAGTGTTGGCCTTAACAGGGGGCAGATGAACACTGAAGCTTTCTTT. Protein sequence: CASSVGLNRGQMNTEAFF.

The chain joins TRBV7-9 to TRBJ2-1; D gene unclear. V lost 5 bases, J lost 10 bases, and 12 bases lay in between. This CDR3 spans 12 amino acids. The germline V gene has CDR1 SEHNR and CDR2 FQNEAQ (reference sequence). CDR3: CASSPFTTEQFF. The CDR3 nucleotides read TGTGCCAGCAGCCCCTTCACTACCGAGCAGTTCTTC.

V and J are TRBV7-8 and TRBJ1-4; 9 positions match TRBD1. This CDR3 comprises 17 residues. Germline V gene lookup returns CDR1 SGHVS and CDR2 FQNEAQ. Trimming at V came to 2 bases and at J to 7 bases, leaving 11 bases not matched to a gene. CDR3 DNA sequence: TGTGCCAGCAGCTTACCGCCAACAGGGGGCCCAGGTGAAAAACTGTTTTTT. It specifies CASSLPPTGGPGEKLFF.

As to this clone: Additional DNA sequences in this sample encode the identical CDR3. The chain joins TRBV5-5 to TRBJ1-6; 9 bases are shared with TRBD1. V dropped 4 bases and J dropped 9; count of bases not matched to a gene: 5. Per the germline V gene, CDR1 is SGHKS and CDR2 is YYEKEE (reference sequence). The CDR3 has 14 amino acids. The CDR3 coding sequence is TGTGCCAGCAGCCTGGACAGGGGCTTTTCACCCCTCCACTTT. Its protein product is CASSLDRGFSPLHF.

This chain uses TRBV19 with TRBJ1-5; weak D call: TRBD1 (5 bases). The V and J ends lost 2 bases and 0 bases respectively, with 17 bases between them. Germline V lookup: CDR1 LNHDA, CDR2 SQIVND (reference sequence). The CDR3 spans 18 residues. This CDR3 reads CASSILPGGRLSNQPQHF. CDR3 coding DNA: TGTGCCAGTAGTATACTCCCCGGGGGACGGCTTAGCAATCAGCCCCAGCATTTT.

This clone was detected a few times. The CDR3 region is CASTFHPRDRVTGANVLTF. In nucleotides, the CDR3 is TGTGCCAGCACCTTTCATCCCCGGGACAGGGTCACGGGGGCCAACGTCCTGACTTTC. The chain combines TRBV7-9 with TRBJ2-6; 9 bases are a match to TRBD1. The CDR3 covers 19 residues. With 7 bases clipped from V and 4 bases from J, the junction kept 17 bases outside the gene matches. From germline, CDR1 is SEHNR and CDR2 FQNEAQ (reference sequence).

This chain joins TRBV19 and TRBJ1-3; D is unclear. Per germline, CDR1 LNHDA and CDR2 SQIVND (reference sequence). V was shortened by 5 bases and J by 4 bases, with 12 bases between the two germline ends. This CDR3 comprises 14 residues. The chain's CDR3 is CASSQVPGGNTIYF. CDR3 sequence (DNA): TGTGCCAGTAGTCAGGTCCCCGGCGGAAACACCATATATTTT.

V and J are TRBV30 and TRBJ2-3; no reliable D call. CDR1 is GTSNPN and CDR2 is SVGIG in the germline V gene (reference sequence). V gave up 6 bases and J gave up 0 bases, with 13 bases separating them. The CDR3 spans 14 residues. The CDR3 bases are TGTGCCTGCCTAGTGCGTACTAGCACAGATACGCAGTATTTT. Its translation: CACLVRTSTDTQYF. Full variable domain (outside the CDR3, taken from reference TRBV30 and TRBJ2-3): SQTIHQWPATLVQPVGSPLSLECTVEGTSNPNLYWYRQAAGRGLQLLFYSVGIGQISSEVPQNLSASRPQDRQFILSSKKLLLSDSGFYLCACLVRTSTDTQYFGPGTRLTVL.